These 29 T cell receptor beta chains originate from one sample sequenced in a study of patients and donors after allogeneic stem cell transplantation. TCRdb re-analysed the RT-PCR reads in MiXCR, keeping a single row per CDR3 protein. The table shows 920,000 or so distinct CDR3 sequences, with 18% occurring only once. Sequenced input: blood, either unsorted or a sorted T cell fraction (not recorded which). The source of these receptors is a human donor who was either an allogeneic HSCT recipient or a stem cell or donor lymphocyte infusion donor (not recorded which). It is not recorded whose cells these are; they may come from a transplant donor.

This clonotype was observed a handful of times. The chain joins TRBV5-5 to TRBJ2-5; no reliable D call. The V and J ends lost 4 bases and 0 bases respectively, with 10 bases between them. The CDR3 has 14 residues. Germline V CDR1 and CDR2: SGHKS, YYEKEE (reference sequence). The chain's CDR3 is CASSPSDDQETQYF. The CDR3 coding sequence is TGTGCCAGCAGCCCTTCGGACGACCAAGAGACCCAGTACTTC.

The V and J genes are TRBV6-2 or TRBV6-3 and TRBJ2-7; D remains unclear. V was cut by 6 bases and J by 8 bases, with 20 bases left in between. Germline CDR1 reads MNHEY; CDR2 reads SVGEGT. The CDR3 length is 14 residues. The CDR3 nucleotides are TGTGCCAGCAGCAAACACGTTGAAGAGTTCAAGCAGTACTTC. Its protein is CASSKHVEEFKQYF.

The CDR3 here is CSPWGLAGVKSEQYF. The CDR3 DNA sequence: TGCAGTCCCTGGGGGCTAGCGGGAGTTAAAAGCGAGCAGTACTTC. The chain carries TRBV20-1 and TRBJ2-7, with 10 bases lining up with TRBD2. The germline CDR1 and CDR2 sequences are DFQATT and SNEGSKA (reference sequence). The CDR3 contains 15 residues. The V and J ends lost 8 bases and 6 bases, in that order; junction bases with no gene match: 16.

This clonotype has at least ten counts. V gene TRBV5-6 combines with J gene TRBJ1-5; no definite D call. CDR3 length: 13 residues. Germline V gene data show CDR1 as SGHDT and CDR2 as YYEEEE. The germline V and J ends were trimmed by 1 base and 5 bases, with 7 bases remaining between them. CDR3 nucleotides: TGTGCCAGCAGCTTGTATGGGGATCAGCCCCAGCATTTT. This translates into CASSLYGDQPQHF.

A remark on this clonotype: This could be a read error, since a much larger clone is one nucleotide away. The genes are TRBV7-3 and TRBJ1-1; TRBD1 agrees at 9 bases. The germline CDR1 and CDR2 sequences are SGHTA and FQGTGA. The CDR3 length is 14 residues. The V and J ends lost 3 bases and 4 bases, in that order; junction bases with no gene match: 3. CDR3 bases: TGTGCCAGCAGCTTCGGACAGGGGACCACTGAAGCTTTCTTT. This translates into CASSFGQGTTEAFF. Based on the CDR3 plus reference TRBV7-3 and TRBJ1-1, the full variable domain is GAGVSQTPSNKVTEKGKYVELRCDPISGHTALYWYRQSLGQGPEFLIYFQGTGAADDSGLPNDRFFAVRPEGSVSTLKIQRTERGDSAVYLCASSFGQGTTEAFFGQGTRLTVV.

This chain uses TRBV19 with TRBJ1-1; the match to TRBD1 covers 9 bases. V was clipped by 5 bases and J by 6 bases; unmatched bases: 16. This CDR3 contains 17 residues. Germline V CDR1 and CDR2: LNHDA, SQIVND (reference sequence). The CDR3 is CASSAYGQGYKQAEAFF. The CDR3 bases are TGTGCCAGTAGTGCGTACGGACAGGGGTATAAACAGGCTGAAGCTTTCTTT.

This clonotype was recorded a few times. The V and J genes are TRBV20-1 and TRBJ1-1; D remains ambiguous. This CDR3 is 13 amino acids long. Trimming took 3 bases from V and 5 from J, leaving 13 bases between them. Germline CDR1 DFQATT, CDR2 SNEGSKA (reference sequence). CDR3 nucleotide sequence: TGCAGTGCTAGGCCCCATATTCGGACTGAAGCTTTCTTT. This translates into CSARPHIRTEAFF.

The V and J genes are TRBV7-6 and TRBJ1-2; no firm D call. The CDR3 extends over 12 amino acids. The germline V gene encodes CDR1 SGHVS and CDR2 FNYEAQ. V was clipped by 4 bases and J by 8 bases, with 11 bases between them. CDR3 sequence (DNA): TGTGCCAGCAGCTCCAGTAGATCCGGCTACACCTTC. This sequence encodes CASSSSRSGYTF.

The chain uses TRBV7-8 and TRBJ2-1, with a tentative D call TRBD2 (6 bases). Germline CDR1 SGHVS, CDR2 FQNEAQ. V lost 0 bases and J lost 7, with 13 bases in between. The CDR3 runs to 15 residues. The CDR3 DNA reads TGTGCCAGCAGCTTAGCCTCGAGACTAGAGAATGAGCAGTTCTTC. It yields the protein CASSLASRLENEQFF.

V and J are TRBV19 and TRBJ1-1; possibly TRBD1 for D (6 bases). The CDR3 runs to 15 residues. Trimming pared 3 bases from V and 0 bases from J, leaving 11 bases between. In germline, CDR1 is LNHDA, CDR2 SQIVND (reference sequence). For the CDR3, the DNA is TGTGCCAGTAGTATGTCAGGGACATTGAACACTGAAGCTTTCTTT. It translates to CASSMSGTLNTEAFF.

In its sample, this clonotype was seen a few times. This chain connects TRBV3-1 to TRBJ2-2; D is perhaps TRBD1 (5 bases). Germline loops: CDR1 LGHDT, CDR2 YNNKEL (reference sequence). Trimming cost V 3 bases and J 5 bases, with 10 bases left between them. This CDR3 contains 14 residues. This chain's CDR3 is CASSHLPGTGELFF. The CDR3 DNA follows: TGTGCCAGCAGCCACCTACCAGGGACCGGGGAGCTGTTTTTT.

This clonotype was found a few times. Written as DNA, the CDR3 is TGTGCCAGCAGCGGGACAGGGACTCTCAACACCGGGGAGCTGTTTTTT. Translated, it gives CASSGTGTLNTGELFF. The rearrangement uses TRBV6-1 and TRBJ2-2; 9 nucleotides match TRBD1. From germline, CDR1 is MNHNS and CDR2 SASEGT. The junction had 7 bases not matched to a gene; V was cut back by 6 bases and J by 2 bases. There are 16 residues in the CDR3.

A few counts support this clonotype. The genes are TRBV15 and TRBJ1-2, with D uncertain. The germline V gene encodes CDR1 LNHNV and CDR2 YYDKDF (reference sequence). V was trimmed by 0 bases and J by 5 bases, leaving 10 bases between them. There are 14 residues in the CDR3. In nucleotides, the CDR3 is TGTGCCACCAGCAGAGATATGGCAGCATATGGCTACACCTTC. Translating gives CATSRDMAAYGYTF.

A few counts support this clonotype. This chain uses TRBV30 with TRBJ1-1, with D maybe TRBD1 (6 bases). Deletions cut 2 bases from V and 5 bases from J, with 18 bases between. The CDR3 is 15 amino acids. Germline-derived CDR1 and CDR2 are GTSNPN and SVGIG (reference sequence). For the CDR3, the DNA is TGTGCCTGGAGTCCCAAGGGTCAGGGGCAGACTGAAGCTTTCTTT. It encodes CAWSPKGQGQTEAFF.

This clonotype has more than one count but fewer than ten. The J gene is TRBJ2-2, the V gene TRBV5-5; maybe TRBD2 (5 bases). This CDR3 is built from 14 residues. Germline V CDR1 and CDR2: SGHKS, YYEKEE (reference sequence). The V and J ends lost 0 bases and 6 bases respectively, with 9 bases between them. CDR3 in DNA: TGTGCCAGCAGCTTGGCCACGAGGGCCGGGGAGCTGTTTTTT. Translation: CASSLATRAGELFF. The full variable domain, completed using reference TRBV5-5 and TRBJ2-2, is DAGVTQSPTHLIKTRGQQVTLRCSPISGHKSVSWYQQVLGQGPQFIFQYYEKEERGRGNFPDRFSARQFPNYSSELNVNALLLGDSALYLCASSLATRAGELFFGEGSRLTVL.

This chain joins TRBV19 and TRBJ2-7; 9 nucleotides align to TRBD1. CDR1 is LNHDA and CDR2 is SQIVND in the germline V gene (reference sequence). V shed 5 bases and J 6 bases; nucleotides not matched to a gene: 14. The CDR3 is 16 residues long. CDR3 sequence: CASSSERQGGSGEQYF. DNA of the CDR3: TGTGCCAGTAGTTCCGAAAGACAGGGGGGGTCGGGCGAGCAGTACTTC. Full variable domain (missing parts from reference TRBV19 and TRBJ2-7): DGGITQSPKYLFRKEGQNVTLSCEQNLNHDAMYWYRQDPGQGLRLIYYSQIVNDFQKGDIAEGYSVSREKKESFPLTVTSAQKNPTAFYLCASSSERQGGSGEQYFGPGTRLTVT.

The rearrangement joins TRBV24-1 to TRBJ2-1, with 11 positions matching TRBD1. This CDR3 has 15 residues. The V gene end was trimmed by 4 bases and the J gene end by 10 bases; junction bases not matched to a gene: 8. The V gene's germline CDR1 is KGHDR and CDR2 SFDVKD. CDR3 sequence: CATSEPGQGAQEQFF. CDR3 sequence (DNA): TGTGCCACCAGTGAACCCGGACAGGGGGCGCAGGAGCAGTTCTTC.

This rearrangement joins TRBV5-6 to TRBJ1-4; no clear D. With 1 base removed from V and 8 bases from J, the gap between germline ends came to 27 bases. The CDR3 is 19 amino acids. Per the germline V gene, CDR1 is SGHDT and CDR2 is YYEEEE. The CDR3 region is CASSLFGRPYSGLDEKLFF. The CDR3 coding sequence is TGTGCCAGCAGCTTGTTCGGGCGGCCGTACTCGGGCTTAGACGAAAAACTGTTTTTT.

This clonotype appeared a few times. The chain carries TRBV5-1 and TRBJ2-3; TRBD1 is a possible D gene (6 bases). V lost 3 bases and J lost 2, with 19 bases in between. Germline values: CDR1 SGHRS, CDR2 YFSETQ. This CDR3 has 17 residues. The CDR3, as DNA: TGCGCCAGCAGCTGGATACCGGGACAACCTTCCACAGATACGCAGTATTTT. Amino acids: CASSWIPGQPSTDTQYF.

This clonotype was counted between two and nine times. V usage is TRBV2 and J usage is TRBJ1-2; possible D gene TRBD1, 5 bases. Germline CDR1 and CDR2: SNHLY and FYNNEI. The CDR3 loop spans 16 amino acids. Trimming took 10 bases from V and 3 from J, leaving 24 bases between them. CDR3 sequence (DNA): TGTGCCATTAAGGTCCCTTTTGGGCGGGGGGACTATGGCTACACCTTC. Encoded protein: CAIKVPFGRGDYGYTF.

This clonotype was observed at least ten times. The CDR3 sequence is CSVEDQRGYTDTQYF. The CDR3 bases are TGCAGCGTTGAAGACCAAAGGGGTTACACAGATACGCAGTATTTT. This chain links TRBV29-1 with TRBJ2-3; D is perhaps TRBD1 (5 bases). Trimming stripped 0 bases from V and 2 bases from J, with 12 bases between. This CDR3 has 15 residues. The germline V gene encodes CDR1 SQVTM and CDR2 ANQGSEA.

This clonotype was picked up a small number of times. V gene TRBV20-1 combines with J gene TRBJ2-5; 8 nucleotides align to TRBD1. This CDR3 contains 14 residues. Germline lookup yields CDR1 DFQATT and CDR2 SNEGSKA (reference sequence). With V trimmed by 6 bases and J by 5 bases, 11 bases remained unmatched. The CDR3 DNA follows: TGCAGTGCCCCCGCAGGGGGCGGTAAGGAGACCCAGTACTTC. Translation: CSAPAGGGKETQYF.

This clonotype was picked up a small number of times. V usage is TRBV7-9 and J usage is TRBJ1-1; D not resolved. This CDR3 region has 14 residues. V dropped 1 base and J dropped 7 bases, with 13 bases sitting between them. Per germline, CDR1 SEHNR and CDR2 FQNEAQ (reference sequence). The CDR3 reads CASSLGRIVGEAFF. For the CDR3, the DNA is TGTGCCAGCAGCTTAGGCAGAATTGTTGGTGAAGCTTTCTTT.

The rearrangement joins TRBV30 to TRBJ1-2; the D gene is possibly TRBD1 (5 bases). In germline, CDR1 is GTSNPN, CDR2 SVGIG (reference sequence). This CDR3 region has 13 residues. V lost 1 base and J lost 6, with 12 bases in between. The CDR3 DNA follows: TGTGCCTGGAGTGGACAGCAATTCAATGGCTACACCTTC. It specifies CAWSGQQFNGYTF.

As regards this clonotype: The final CDR3 position lacks the conserved phenylalanine or tryptophan, pointing to a likely read error. The chain recombines TRBV6-2 or TRBV6-3 with TRBJ2-4; D may be TRBD2 (5 bases). CDR3 size: 15 residues. Looked up from germline, CDR1 is MNHEY and CDR2 is SVGEGT. V shed 0 bases and J shed 2 bases, with 8 bases lying between them. In nucleotides, the CDR3 is TGTGCCAGCAGTTACTCCGCGACTACCAAAAACATTCAGTACTCC. It translates to CASSYSATTKNIQYS.

This clonotype was detected only a few times. This chain uses TRBV7-7 with TRBJ2-2; TRBD2 matches at 7 bases. The CDR3 extends over 18 amino acids. Trimming at V came to 0 bases and at J to 1 base, leaving 8 bases not matched to a gene. Germline CDR1 is SSHAT and CDR2 is FNYEAQ (reference sequence). This chain's CDR3 is CASSLAVGLVVNTGELFF. DNA of the CDR3: TGTGCCAGCAGCTTAGCGGTTGGACTAGTGGTGAACACCGGGGAGCTGTTTTTT.

This clonotype was observed at least ten times. The V gene is TRBV10-3, the J gene TRBJ2-1; 14 bases match TRBD2. V lost 7 bases to trimming and J lost 7 bases; unmatched junction nucleotides: 6. From germline, CDR1 is ENHRY and CDR2 SYGVKD. The CDR3 is made up of 15 amino acids. The CDR3 DNA reads TGTGCCATCAAGGGACTAGCGGGAGTGGGGAATGAGCAGTTCTTC. This gives the protein CAIKGLAGVGNEQFF.

This clonotype was seen more than once but under ten times. The V and J genes are TRBV12-3 or TRBV12-4 and TRBJ2-2; D may be TRBD1 or TRBD2 (5 bases each). Trimming left V 6 bases short and J 7 bases short, with 12 bases between. The CDR3 contains 13 residues. DNA of the CDR3: TGTGCCAGCAGGATGAGGGGTGGCGGGGAGCTGTTTTTT. Its translation is CASRMRGGGELFF.

CDR3 DNA: TGTGCCAGCAGTTACACTAACAGGGTACACGAGCAGTACTTC. Protein sequence: CASSYTNRVHEQYF. The rearrangement joins TRBV6-5 to TRBJ2-7; D may be TRBD1 (6 bases). The length of the CDR3 is 14 residues. The germline CDR1 and CDR2 sequences are MNHEY and SVGAGI. V was clipped by 2 bases and J by 5 bases, with 13 bases between them.